The present entry profiles one TCR beta chain with its context. The sample is drawn from a study of T cell responses to AZD1222 COVID-19 vaccine. This CDR3 comprises 14 residues. Germline V lookup: CDR1 SEHNR, CDR2 FQNEAQ (reference sequence). V lost 7 bases and J lost 4, with 16 bases in between. Here immunoSEQ multiplex PCR was the method, and the copy in TCRdb shows in-frame clones only, minus some. The table shows roughly 100,000 clones, with 75% to 90% occurring only once. This specimen was peripheral blood, taken on day 0 of AZD1222 vaccination. This rearrangement joins TRBV7-9 to TRBJ1-2; no definite D call. This clonotype was sampled from an adult in good health. The CDR3 region is CASNPPGVTYGYTF. The CDR3 DNA reads TGTGCCAGCAACCCGCCCGGGGTTACCTATGGCTACACCTTC. The variable domain in full, with the rest retrieved from reference TRBV7-9 and TRBJ1-2, is DTGVSQNPRHKITKRGQNVTFRCDPISEHNRLYWYRQTLGQGPEFLTYFQNEAQLEKSRLLSDRFSAERPKGSFSTLEIQRTEQGDSAMYLCASNPPGVTYGYTFGSGTRLTVV.